Listed below are T cell receptor beta chains from one sample, sequenced in a study of beta chain features in type 1 diabetes. Libraries were prepared by immunoSEQ multiplex PCR; TCRdb keeps only in-frame clonotypes and omits some of them. This table has a few hundred thousand clones, 13% to 15% appearing once. The sample comprised naive CD4+ T cells from blood. Receptors originate from a man aged 25-45 years with type 1 diabetes. The conserved cysteine and the conserved F or W are not part of the CDR3 here.

ASSLTGGTSGGYT	TRBV27	TRBJ1-2
ATDRDRGFYGYT	TRBV5-8	TRBJ1-2
ASTNGEGVSYEQY	TRBV19	TRBJ2-7
SVKRANTEAF	TRBV29-1	TRBJ1-1
ASRSPPRTYEQY	TRBV28	TRBJ2-7
ASSPGQGNQPQH	TRBV28	TRBJ1-5
ASSPGQGGPVGYGYT	TRBV18	TRBJ1-2
ASSHLRTGRNYGYT	TRBV4-3	TRBJ1-2
ASSFMSGLGGTQY	TRBV7-2	TRBJ2-5
SVGRGTSGGISSYNEQF	TRBV29-1	TRBJ2-1
ASSPPNLAGREETQY	TRBV18	TRBJ2-5
AISRAGEDEKLF	TRBV10-3	TRBJ1-4
ASSFGSGSTDTQY	TRBV11-1	TRBJ2-3
AGRAGFYEQY	TRBV2	TRBJ2-7
SYLAGSYEQY	TRBV29-1	TRBJ2-7
ASSLSGGNEQF	TRBV5-1	TRBJ2-1
ASSYVGRSYEQY	TRBV6-6	TRBJ2-7
ASSLGQGAAF	TRBV7-2	TRBJ1-1
ASSPTVRGAGYEQY	TRBV27	TRBJ2-7
ASSSQGGRFSYEQY	TRBV18	TRBJ2-7
SVVKVERGTNEQF	TRBV29-1	TRBJ2-1